Sequencing of this T cell receptor (beta chain) was carried out in a study of blood T cell repertoires in COVID-19. This clone has a single count. As processed by the authors: Counts of nucleated cells, estimated from reference gene primer amplification, were obtained. Assay used: immunoSEQ multiplex PCR; TCRdb lists only in-frame clones, some missing. That table gives V, J and clone size, and the DNA gave D and trimming. The sample carries 94,000 or so clones, 88% recorded once. The CDR3 runs to 16 residues. The germline gives CDR1 SGHAT, CDR2 FQNNGV. Losses at the gene ends were 3 bases for V and 6 bases for J; bases not matched to a gene: 8.

The sequencing sample was made of peripheral blood. This clonotype originated in a woman of 80 years or more with active COVID-19. The V gene is TRBV11-2, the J gene TRBJ2-3; 11 bases are a match to TRBD2. Here the CDR3 reads CASSLMGSGRADTQYF. CDR3 bases: TGTGCCAGCAGCTTGATGGGTAGCGGGAGGGCGGATACGCAGTATTTT.